Following are 12 T cell receptor beta chains from one sample sequenced in a study of T cells in Graves' hyperthyroidism and ophthalmopathy. Amplification of TCR beta CDR3 regions was performed using RNA transcripts as template. A first-round RT-PCR of the TCR CDR3 used the HTBI primer set. TCRdb reprocessed the multiplex PCR reads via MiXCR and lists one record per CDR3 protein. The repertoire consists of over 250,000 distinct CDR3 sequences, with about 18% occurring once and the leading ten covering less than 70%. Specimen: blood. The receptors were sampled from an older woman with Graves' ophthalmopathy.

This clonotype was seen a few times. This sequence joins TRBV5-4 and TRBJ2-7, with TRBD2 matching 8 bases. V lost 0 bases and J lost 5; bases outside the gene matches: 10. Germline V gene sequence: CDR1 SGHNT, CDR2 YYREEE (reference sequence). There are 16 residues in the CDR3. This chain's CDR3 is CASSLGGLVGSDEQYF. CDR3 DNA sequence: TGTGCCAGCAGCTTGGGGGGACTAGTGGGGTCCGACGAGCAGTACTTC.

This clonotype has a count of ten or more. V is TRBV9 and J is TRBJ2-3, with TRBD2 matching 10 bases. The CDR3 totals 17 residues. J was trimmed by 3 bases and V by 2 bases; bases with no gene match: 9. The germline CDR1 and CDR2 sequences are SGDLS and YYNGEE. The CDR3 nucleotides are TGTGCCAGCAGCGTGTCCGCCGGGACTAGCGCTACAGATACGCAGTATTTT. Residues: CASSVSAGTSATDTQYF.

Only a few counts were recorded for this clonotype. The V gene is TRBV20-1, the J gene TRBJ2-3, with D possibly TRBD1 on 6 matching bases. The CDR3 loop spans 12 amino acids. V dropped 2 bases and J dropped 7 bases, with 10 bases sitting between them. CDR1 and CDR2 from the germline V gene are DFQATT and SNEGSKA (reference sequence). The CDR3 DNA sequence: TGCAGTGCTAGACCGGACAGTCATACGCAGTATTTT. Translated: CSARPDSHTQYF.

This clonotype was counted only a few times. This may arise from a read error, as a much more abundant clone is one base away. The rearrangement links TRBV12-3 or TRBV12-4 to TRBJ1-6, with D unresolved. The V and J ends lost 8 bases and 13 bases respectively, with 15 bases between them. CDR3 length equals 12 residues. The CDR3 protein is CASGLVESPLHF. The CDR3 region has the DNA TGTGCCAGCGGCTTAGTGGAGTCCCCCCTCCACTTT.

This clonotype was counted only a few times. The chain employs TRBV9 and TRBJ2-1; D tentatively reads TRBD1 or TRBD2 (6 bases each). The V gene lost 3 bases and the J gene lost 8 bases, with 21 bases spanning the gap. The CDR3 consists of 16 residues. The V gene's germline CDR1 is SGDLS and CDR2 YYNGEE. The CDR3 region has the DNA TGTGCCAGCAGCGCCGATGGAGGGGGATCCCTCGATGAGCAGTTCTTC. Amino acid sequence: CASSADGGGSLDEQFF. Full variable domain (outside the CDR3, taken from reference TRBV9 and TRBJ2-1): DSGVTQTPKHLITATGQRVTLRCSPRSGDLSVYWYQQSLDQGLQFLIQYYNGEERAKGNILERFSAQQFPDLHSELNLSSLELGDSALYFCASSADGGGSLDEQFFGPGTRLTVL.

This clonotype came up a few times. V gene TRBV6-5 combines with J gene TRBJ1-2; TRBD1 might be the D (6 bases). Germline-derived CDR1 and CDR2 are MNHEY and SVGAGI. This CDR3 region has 16 residues. V was shortened by 2 bases and J by 8 bases, with 21 bases between the two germline ends. This CDR3 is CASSYPPGRGLSGYTF. CDR3 bases: TGTGCCAGCAGTTACCCCCCCGGCAGGGGTCTATCAGGCTACACCTTC.

CDR3 residues: CASSQFTGEWNSPLHF. The CDR3 DNA reads TGTGCCAGCAGTCAATTTACAGGGGAGTGGAATTCACCCCTCCACTTT. The V gene is TRBV6-2 or TRBV6-3, the J gene TRBJ1-6; TRBD1 matches 7 bases. V trimming: 5 bases; J trimming: 7 bases; junction bases outside the gene matches: 11. CDR3 length: 16 residues. The V gene's germline CDR1 is MNHEY and CDR2 SVGEGT.

This clonotype was picked up many times. The V gene is TRBV6-1, the J gene TRBJ1-5; perhaps TRBD1 as D (5 bases). V gave up 7 bases and J gave up 7 bases, with 14 bases separating them. This CDR3 has 13 residues. Germline V gene data show CDR1 as MNHNS and CDR2 as SASEGT. The CDR3 DNA sequence: TGTGCCAGCACCGTAAACGGGGGGCAGCCCCAGCATTTT. Its translation: CASTVNGGQPQHF.

Many counts were recorded for this clonotype. V is TRBV6-5 and J is TRBJ2-5; 7 positions agree with TRBD1. The CDR3 runs to 15 residues. With V trimmed by 0 bases and J by 5 bases, 6 bases remained unmatched. CDR1 and CDR2 from the germline V gene are MNHEY and SVGAGI. CDR3 residues: CASSYSQGIFETQYF. The CDR3, as DNA: TGTGCCAGCAGTTACTCACAGGGGATTTTCGAGACCCAGTACTTC.

This chain joins TRBV11-2 and TRBJ2-1; 8 bases match TRBD2. This CDR3 is 14 amino acids long. V lost 3 bases, J lost 3 bases, and 1 base stayed unmatched. CDR1 is SGHAT and CDR2 is FQNNGV in the germline V gene. CDR3 DNA sequence: TGTGCCAGCAGCTTCAGCGGGGGCTACAATGAGCAGTTCTTC. Protein: CASSFSGGYNEQFF.

This clonotype has just a few counts. DNA of the CDR3: TGCAGTGCTAGTCCCGGACGGAACACCGGGGAGCTGTTTTTT. Its protein product is CSASPGRNTGELFF. The chain employs TRBV20-1 and TRBJ2-2; the D is unclear. Germline V gene lookup returns CDR1 DFQATT and CDR2 SNEGSKA (reference sequence). CDR3 length equals 14 residues. Trimming took off 3 bases at V and 1 base at J, with 9 bases between the two ends.

The chain joins TRBV6-5 to TRBJ2-2, with 10 bases identical to TRBD2. CDR1 MNHEY and CDR2 SVGAGI come from the germline V gene. The CDR3 consists of 14 residues. The V gene end was trimmed by 4 bases and the J gene end by 6 bases; junction bases not matched to a gene: 2. CDR3 region: CASSSSGSSGELFF. In DNA, the CDR3 is TGTGCCAGCAGTTCTAGCGGGAGTTCCGGGGAGCTGTTTTTT.